This entry features one T cell receptor beta chain sequence. Which antigen it targets is not known. Per-nucleotide qualities are absent, and no much larger clonotype sits a single base away. This sample is part of a study of cytomegalovirus exposure and HLA in healthy donors (dated by TCRdb to about 2017). Regarding the research as a whole: The 670 or so repertoires of the first cohort and the 95 to 150 validation repertoires were produced on the same platform, according to a later analysis. The aim of the study was to test whether cataloging public T cell receptors could identify signatures of past pathogen exposure. A separate validation cohort of about 110 different subjects was used in addition to the roughly 670-subject first cohort. To predict cytomegalovirus infection status, the study combined high-throughput TCR immunosequencing, statistical association of individual TCRs with disease status, and machine learning. Study-wide findings and limitations: While some public TCRs were present in many individuals, most TCR sequences turned up only very rarely across donors. It was suggested by the authors that the approach could potentially be generalized to other disease states and immunological phenotypes. A later analysis found that TCRs clustered in the first cohort also tended to co-occur in the 100 to 150 validation repertoires, with about 94% of cluster scores above 0. A few of the identified cytomegalovirus-associated TCR beta chains were confirmed in vitro to be specific for cytomegalovirus antigens. In the study, approximately 150 TCR beta chains were listed as associated with cytomegalovirus. The classifier was reported to diagnose cytomegalovirus status with high specificity and sensitivity in both the original cohort and the validation cohort. The validation cohort had no HLA typing available for a later analysis, so co-occurrence within that cohort was assessed over all 120 repertoires.

The junction shows trimming of 5 bases on V and 4 bases on J, and the gene matches do not reach 7 bases of it. The germline V gene provides CDR1 SGHVS and CDR2 FQNEAQ. Spanning cysteine to phenylalanine, the CDR3 consists of 15 amino acids. Of all the DNA, just the CDR3 is kept, 45 bases in frame from base 1. The donors belonged to the validation cohort of approximately 130 subjects, which was separate from the approximately 700-subject first cohort. Receptor amplification or capture employed the immunoSEQ multiplex PCR assay. The published analysis was carried out like this. A statistical classification framework was built for diagnosing cytomegalovirus status from the catalog of TCR beta chain sequences. TCRdb holds this immuneACCESS table with in-frame rearrangements only. Some clones are missing; in checked studies, unresolved V genes explain under half, and the rest has no known cause. The V and J calls and clone size are taken from that table; D and trimming were inferred from the DNA. The sample yields approximately 160,000 clones; about 90% were counted once. The biggest ten clones account for about 3% of the sample.

Here the chain combines TRBV7-8 and TRBJ2-2, and 7 junctional nucleotides match TRBD1. The TCR originated in a woman between 18 and 30 years old in good health and CMV-seropositive. The specimen sequenced was PBMCs. The DNA sequence is given as TGTGCCAGCAGCCGACGGCCAGGGGGCACCGGGGAGCTGTTTTTT. The resulting protein is CASSRRPGGTGELFF.